The rows below give T cell receptor beta chains drawn from one sample of a study of blood T cell repertoires in COVID-19. Assay: immunoSEQ multiplex PCR; the TCRdb copy retains only in-frame clones and omits some. Of 45,000 to 60,000 clones in the sample, approximately 87% are singletons; the top ten hold 10% to 15%. Source material: peripheral blood. These receptors were collected from a human donor in a cohort sampled during active COVID-19. Both conserved end residues are part of each CDR3. The D gene is left open where the match is weak. Rows may omit the clone size; those that give it use once, few, many or a size class.

clone_size | d_call | j_call | v_call | cdr3_nt | cdr3_aa
. | . | TRBJ2-3 | TRBV15 | TGTGCCACCAGCTCTAGAGGTGCAGATACGCAGTATTTT | CATSSRGADTQYF
many | TRBD2 | TRBJ2-3 | TRBV7-2 | TGTGCCAGCAGCTCTAGCGGCACCAGCACAGATACGCAGTATTTT | CASSSSGTSTDTQYF
. | . | TRBJ1-4 | TRBV5-1 | TGCGCCAGCAGCTTGGGGCAGGGGGAAAAACTGTTTTTT | CASSLGQGEKLFF
few | . | TRBJ2-5 | TRBV3-1/TRBV3-2 | TGTGCCAGCAGCCAATACAACCAAGGACTGTTGGAGACCCAGTACTTC | CASSQYNQGLLETQYF
. | . | TRBJ1-1 | TRBV6-6 | TGTGCCAGCAGTTACGGAAGTGGCAGGGTCGGCACTGAAGCTTTCTTT | CASSYGSGRVGTEAFF
. | TRBD1 | TRBJ2-7 | TRBV5-8 | TGTGCCAGCAGCTTGGAAAGGGGAGTGAGGGACAGCTCCTACGAGCAGTACTTC | CASSLERGVRDSSYEQYF
. | . | TRBJ2-7 | TRBV11-2 | TGTGCCAGCAGCTTAGGCGGCAGGGTATCTTCCGAGCAGTACTTC | CASSLGGRVSSEQYF
. | TRBD1 | TRBJ1-3 | TRBV18 | TGTGCCAGCTCACCTTCCTCAGGGGGTTCACTTACTGGAAACACCATATATTTT | CASSPSSGGSLTGNTIYF
. | . | TRBJ2-7 | TRBV5-6 | TGTGCCAGCAGCTTGGTGGGACACACGTCGGACGAGCAGTACTTC | CASSLVGHTSDEQYF
. | . | TRBJ1-3 | TRBV7-3 | TGTGCCAGCAGCTTATCCGGTGTTGGAAACACCATATATTTT | CASSLSGVGNTIYF
. | . | TRBJ1-5 | TRBV6-2/TRBV6-3 | TGTGCCAGCAGTCTAATCCTACAGGGCGGTAGCAATCAGCCCCAGCATTTT | CASSLILQGGSNQPQHF
. | TRBD1 | TRBJ1-6 | TRBV9 | TGTGCCAGCAGCACAGGACAGGGGGGGTATAATTCACCCCTCCACTTT | CASSTGQGGYNSPLHF
. | TRBD1 | TRBJ2-3 | TRBV9 | TGTGCCAGCAGCGCAGGGACGACAGGGAATTACGTTGATACGCAGTATTTT | CASSAGTTGNYVDTQYF
. | . | TRBJ2-5 | TRBV19 | TGTGCCAGTAGTATTAGGGGGTTAGAGAAAGAGACCCAGTACTTC | CASSIRGLEKETQYF
. | . | TRBJ1-2 | TRBV5-6 | TGTGCCAGCAGCAAGGACAGACTCTATGGCTACACCTTC | CASSKDRLYGYTF
. | TRBD1 | TRBJ1-1 | TRBV27 | TGTGCCAGCAGTCTACAGGGGGGGAACACTGAAGCTTTCTTT | CASSLQGGNTEAFF
once | TRBD1 | TRBJ2-3 | TRBV7-2 | TGTGCCAGCAAGGACAGGGGGCCTATTGATACGCAGTATTTT | CASKDRGPIDTQYF
once | TRBD1 | TRBJ2-6 | TRBV10-1 | TGCGCCAGCAGTGGGCCCGGGACAGGCCCCTCTGGGGCCAACGTCCTGACTTTC | CASSGPGTGPSGANVLTF
once | . | TRBJ2-3 | TRBV30 | TGTGCCTGGAGTGTAAGGTACGGGTGGTCAGATACGCAGTATTTT | CAWSVRYGWSDTQYF
. | . | TRBJ1-1 | TRBV18 | TGTGCCAGCTCAGACAGCCGGACGGCGAACACTGAAGCTTTCTTT | CASSDSRTANTEAFF
. | TRBD1 | TRBJ1-2 | TRBV5-6 | TGTGCCAGCAGCCCTTTCTGGACAGGGGGCAACTATGGCTACACCTTC | CASSPFWTGGNYGYTF
. | TRBD1 | TRBJ1-1 | TRBV6-5 | TGTGCCAGCAGTAACAGGGGCGGGGGGACTGAAGCTTTCTTT | CASSNRGGGTEAFF
. | TRBD1 | TRBJ1-1 | TRBV18 | TGTGCCAGCTCACCCGGACAGGGGGCAACTGAAGCTTTCTTT | CASSPGQGATEAFF
. | TRBD1 | TRBJ1-2 | TRBV28 | TGTGCCAGCAGTTTAGCCACAGGGGGAGTCTATGGCTACACCTTC | CASSLATGGVYGYTF
. | TRBD1 | TRBJ1-4 | TRBV28 | TGTGCCAGCAGTTTCCGGGACAGGGGACCTGAAAAACTGTTTTTT | CASSFRDRGPEKLFF
few | TRBD2 | TRBJ2-7 | TRBV14 | TGTGCCAGCAGCCCGCTAGGACTAGCCTCCTCCTACGAGCAGTACTTC | CASSPLGLASSYEQYF
. | TRBD1 | TRBJ1-2 | TRBV3-1/TRBV3-2 | TGTGCCAGCAGCCAAGATCTCGGCAGGGGGTATGGCTACACCTTC | CASSQDLGRGYGYTF
once | TRBD1 | TRBJ2-7 | TRBV4-1 | TGCGCCAGCAGCCAAGCAGGACAGGGGGCTTACGAGCAGTACTTC | CASSQAGQGAYEQYF
. | TRBD1 | TRBJ1-5 | TRBV11-2 | TGTGCCAGCAGCAAAGAGGTGGCAGGGGGGAATCAGCCCCAGCATTTT | CASSKEVAGGNQPQHF
. | . | TRBJ2-3 | TRBV7-8 | TGTGCCAGCAGCCGAAGTCGGGTGTGGGGGGGCCGAGATACGCAGTATTTT | CASSRSRVWGGRDTQYF
. | . | TRBJ1-2 | TRBV7-2 | TGTGCCAGCAGCGCCGCAGTCTCTAACTATGGCTACACCTTC | CASSAAVSNYGYTF
few | TRBD1 | TRBJ1-4 | TRBV7-9 | TGTGCCAGCAGTTCGCACACCGGGACAGGGGTTGAAAAACTGTTTTTT | CASSSHTGTGVEKLFF
. | . | TRBJ2-5 | TRBV11-3 | TGTGCCAGCAGCTTGACAGCCTTAGAGACCCAGTACTTC | CASSLTALETQYF
. | . | TRBJ1-2 | TRBV6-1 | TGTGCCAGCAGTGAACCGGGGGAGGAAGGGCATGGCTACACCTTC | CASSEPGEEGHGYTF
. | TRBD1 | TRBJ2-7 | TRBV28 | TGTGCCAGCAGATCAGGACAGGGGGGCTACGAGCAGTACTTC | CASRSGQGGYEQYF